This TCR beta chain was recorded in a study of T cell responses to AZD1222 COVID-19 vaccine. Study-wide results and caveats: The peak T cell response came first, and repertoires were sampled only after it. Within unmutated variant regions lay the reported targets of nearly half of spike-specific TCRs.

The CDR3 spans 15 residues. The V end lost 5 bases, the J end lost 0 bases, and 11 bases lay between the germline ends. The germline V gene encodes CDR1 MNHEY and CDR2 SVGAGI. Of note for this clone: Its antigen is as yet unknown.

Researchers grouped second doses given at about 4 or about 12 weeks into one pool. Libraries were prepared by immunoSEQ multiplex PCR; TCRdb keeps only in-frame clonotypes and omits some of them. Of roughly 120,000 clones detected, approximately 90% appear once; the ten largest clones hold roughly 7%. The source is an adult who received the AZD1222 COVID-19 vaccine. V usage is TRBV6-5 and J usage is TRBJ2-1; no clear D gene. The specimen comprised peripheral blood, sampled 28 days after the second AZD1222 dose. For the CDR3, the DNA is TGTGCCAGCAGTCCCCGGACCCCCTCCTACAATGAGCAGTTCTTC. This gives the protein CASSPRTPSYNEQFF.